This paragraph covers one T cell receptor (beta chain) sequence. The V gene's germline CDR1 is SGHTA and CDR2 FQGNSA. The junction had 2 bases not matched to a gene; V was cut back by 8 bases and J by 8 bases. There are 13 residues in the CDR3. The method was immunoSEQ multiplex PCR; TCRdb's version includes in-frame clones alone and lacks a portion of them. The sample consists of about 69,000 clones, about 84% of them appearing once. This sample was included in a study of blood T cell repertoires in COVID-19. Background on the study: Samples came from the United States, Italy and Spain, spanning acute and convalescent COVID-19. Nucleic acid was either cDNA or gDNA, and it came from T cells, B-cell-depleted T cells, or PBMCs.

The chain is built from TRBV7-2 and TRBJ2-1, with 14 bases fitting TRBD2. The TCR originated in a man in his fifties with COVID-19, enrolled during active disease. Sequenced material: peripheral blood. CDR3 coding DNA: TGTGCCAGCGGACTAGCGGGGGGACATGAGCAGTTCTTC. Amino acids: CASGLAGGHEQFF. Together with reference TRBV7-2 and TRBJ2-1, the CDR3 gives the full variable domain: GAGVSQSPSNKVTEKGKDVELRCDPISGHTALYWYRQSLGQGLEFLIYFQGNSAPDKSGLPSDRFSAERTGGSVSTLTIQRTQQEDSAVYLCASGLAGGHEQFFGPGTRLTVL.